This TCR beta chain derives from a study of T cells after yellow fever vaccination. At the level of the study: Researchers used SMART-Seq v4 Ultra Low Input to prepare fractions that had low cell numbers. Points from the study as a whole: The CD4 compartment and the CD8 compartment contained a small share of clonotypes in common. It was a weaker secondary response, yet one that peaked faster, at day 5 versus 15.

TCRdb redid the calling of the 5' RACE reads with MiXCR, one entry per CDR3 protein. Among a few hundred thousand distinct CDR3 sequences listed, approximately 4% were seen once. On this clonotype: Its cognate antigen is unknown.

Trimming pared 9 bases from V and 10 bases from J, leaving 16 bases between. The CDR3 is 13 residues long. The chain uses TRBV12-3 or TRBV12-4 and TRBJ1-6; D unclear. The receptor's source is a man aged 18 to 30 who received the YFV17D yellow fever vaccine. Sequencing used PBMCs, obtained 5 days after the yellow fever booster vaccination. The chain's CDR3 is CASNSVGYSPLHF. Here the CDR3 DNA reads TGTGCCAGTAACTCAGTCGGGTACTCACCCCTCCACTTT.